This record concerns one TCR beta chain sequence. No antigen is known for it. The source of the sample is a study of beta chain features in type 1 diabetes. Study-wide points: TCRB CDR3 length was moderately but significantly reduced in all four CD4+ subsets of Type 1 diabetes patients.

Per donor, one heparinised blood draw averaged roughly 110 mL. CD4+ naive, central memory, regulatory and stem cell-like memory cells were sorted via CD45RO/CCR7/CD25/CD127/CD95/CD27. Expressed TCRB transcripts got sequenced, as all isolated RNA was reverse transcribed. The repertoire was sequenced with immunoSEQ multiplex PCR; TCRdb's copy has only in-frame clones and lacks some. The sample lists more than 60,000 clones, roughly three fifths occurring once. The receptor comes from a woman under 30 in good health. Sequencing input: Tregs from blood.

This CDR3 reads CASSPSIGVPYEQYF. Here the CDR3 DNA reads TGTGCCAGCAGCCCCTCCATAGGGGTACCCTACGAGCAGTACTTC. This chain links TRBV9 with TRBJ2-7, with D possibly matching TRBD1 (5 bases). CDR3 length: 15 amino acids. Trimming cost V 4 bases and J 2 bases, with 16 bases left between them. Germline CDR1 SGDLS, CDR2 YYNGEE.